This T cell receptor beta chain comes out of a study of shared clonotypes between healthy human individuals. General study points: Among donors, clonotype sharing was expected to be affected by sequencing depth.

The replicate PCRs on unsorted PBMC were given about 320 ng DNA, which is around 31,000 T cell genomes. Sequencing used immunoSEQ multiplex PCR; TCRdb keeps in-frame clones, though not all of them. The sample lists roughly 500,000 clones; around 73% were seen once. Germline V gene sequence: CDR1 SGHRS, CDR2 YFSETQ. The CDR3 is 14 amino acids. Trimming cost V 2 bases and J 2 bases, with 11 bases left between them. Notes on this clone: Its matching antigen is unknown.

The chain has TRBV5-1 and TRBJ2-7; no reliable D call. The sequencing input was PBMCs. The TCR originated in a woman aged 40 to 50 in good health. Some clones in this sample may be carry-over from other donors' samples. CDR3 protein: CASSFDGRTYEQYF. The CDR3 bases are TGCGCCAGCAGCTTCGACGGACGGACCTACGAGCAGTACTTC.